This T cell receptor (beta chain) was identified during a study of blood T cell repertoires in COVID-19. The assay was immunoSEQ multiplex PCR, and TCRdb's table has in-frame clones only and misses some. The table shows fewer than 95,000 clones, with 84% occurring only once. Germline CDR1 is MNHEY and CDR2 is SVGAGI. The CDR3 is made up of 12 amino acids. V trimming: 9 bases; J trimming: 4 bases; junction bases outside the gene matches: 5. V usage is TRBV6-5 and J usage is TRBJ1-2; 7 bases fit TRBD1. The source is a human donor in a cohort sampled during active COVID-19. Sequencing was carried out using peripheral blood. The CDR3 here is CARAGGVYGYTF. In DNA form, the CDR3 reads TGTGCCAGGGCAGGGGGAGTCTATGGCTACACCTTC.